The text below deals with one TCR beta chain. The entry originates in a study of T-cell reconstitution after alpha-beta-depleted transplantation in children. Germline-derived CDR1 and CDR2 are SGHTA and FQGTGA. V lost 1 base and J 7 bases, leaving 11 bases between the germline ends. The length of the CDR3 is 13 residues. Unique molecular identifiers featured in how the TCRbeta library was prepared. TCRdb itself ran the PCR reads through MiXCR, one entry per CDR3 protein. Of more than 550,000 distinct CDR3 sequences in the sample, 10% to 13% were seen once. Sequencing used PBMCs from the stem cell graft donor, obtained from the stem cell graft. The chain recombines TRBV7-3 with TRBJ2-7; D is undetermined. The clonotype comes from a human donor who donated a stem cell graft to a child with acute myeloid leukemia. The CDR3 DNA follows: TGTGCCAGCAGCTTAAGAGCCACTGAGGAGCAGTACTTC. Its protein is CASSLRATEEQYF.